The 16 T cell receptor beta chains given below trace back to one sample, sequenced in a study of CD8 T cells in ankylosing spondylitis. One entry per CDR3 protein results from TCRdb running MiXCR on the 5' RACE reads. This table holds about 240,000 distinct CDR3 sequences, around 9.2% found once. Sequenced input: blood, either unsorted or a sorted T cell fraction (not recorded which). All receptors derive from a male donor with ankylosing spondylitis or in good health (not recorded which).

This clonotype was recorded at least ten times. The chain links TRBV3-1 to TRBJ1-2, with D possibly matching TRBD1 (5 bases). This CDR3 is built from 12 residues. Trimming took 1 base from V and 6 from J, leaving 6 bases between them. The germline CDR1 and CDR2 sequences are LGHDT and YNNKEL (reference sequence). DNA of the CDR3: TGTGCCAGCAGCCAAGGGGGGAATGGCTACACCTTC. Translation gives CASSQGGNGYTF.

In this sample, this clonotype turned up many times. This sequence joins TRBV20-1 and TRBJ1-1, with D possibly being TRBD1 (5 bases). Trimming removed 3 bases from V and 0 bases from J, with 11 bases in between. Per the germline V gene, CDR1 is DFQATT and CDR2 is SNEGSKA (reference sequence). The CDR3 is made up of 14 amino acids. CDR3 coding DNA: TGCAGTGCTAGCCCGCGGACATTGAACACTGAAGCTTTCTTT. Translation gives CSASPRTLNTEAFF.

The table lists this clonotype with many counts. The chain employs TRBV5-1 and TRBJ2-1, with 9 bases aligning to TRBD2. This CDR3 has 15 amino acids. J lost 9 bases, V lost 2 bases, and 9 bases had no gene match. Looked up from germline, CDR1 is SGHRS and CDR2 is YFSETQ. The CDR3 bases are TGCGCCAGCAGCTTACGGACTAGCGAGGGCGCTGAGCAGTTCTTC. It codes for CASSLRTSEGAEQFF.

This clonotype was picked up a small number of times. The gene calls are TRBV29-1 and TRBJ2-5; weak D call: TRBD1 (6 bases). This CDR3 is built from 13 residues. With 4 bases removed from V and 2 bases from J, the gap between germline ends came to 11 bases. In germline, CDR1 is SQVTM, CDR2 ANQGSEA. The CDR3 spells CSVVQGWQETQYF. CDR3 coding DNA: TGCAGCGTTGTCCAGGGGTGGCAAGAGACCCAGTACTTC.

This clonotype was detected ten times or more. The chain joins TRBV3-1 to TRBJ2-3; 10 bases align to TRBD2. This CDR3 is built from 13 residues. Germline V lookup: CDR1 LGHDT, CDR2 YNNKEL (reference sequence). Trimming cost V 4 bases and J 8 bases; bases outside gene matches: 3. In DNA form, the CDR3 reads TGTGCCAGCAGCCGGACTAGCGGTCGTACGCAGTATTTT. This codes for CASSRTSGRTQYF.

The rearrangement uses TRBV9 and TRBJ1-4, with 9 nucleotides matching TRBD1. The J segment lost 8 bases and the V segment lost 3 bases, leaving 5 bases of the junction unmatched. The CDR3 sequence is 14 residues long. The germline gives CDR1 SGDLS, CDR2 YYNGEE. The CDR3 loop reads CASSAGTGREKLFF. CDR3 nucleotide sequence: TGTGCCAGCAGCGCCGGGACAGGGCGGGAAAAACTGTTTTTT.

The V gene is TRBV18, the J gene TRBJ2-1; 7 nucleotides match TRBD2. The ends lost 1 base at V and 5 bases at J; junction bases unmatched: 5. The CDR3 consists of 15 residues. In germline, CDR1 is KGHSH, CDR2 LQKENI. Here the CDR3 reads CASSPREGWDNEQFF. The CDR3 DNA follows: TGTGCCAGCTCACCACGGGAGGGTTGGGACAATGAGCAGTTCTTC.

V usage is TRBV7-6 and J usage is TRBJ2-1; D is perhaps TRBD2 (7 bases). Germline V gene sequence: CDR1 SGHVS, CDR2 FNYEAQ. V was clipped by 5 bases and J by 8 bases, with 19 bases between them. This CDR3 region has 15 residues. DNA for the CDR3: TGTGCCAGCAGCCCAGAGGCGGGGGCCTGGCATGAGCAGTTCTTC. It specifies CASSPEAGAWHEQFF.

The sample holds many counts of this clonotype. The rearrangement uses TRBV7-2 and TRBJ2-5; D is perhaps TRBD1 (6 bases). V was cut by 7 bases and J by 4 bases, with 16 bases left in between. The CDR3 has 14 residues. Germline values: CDR1 SGHTA, CDR2 FQGNSA. The CDR3 region is CASIKDRLGETQYF. Written as DNA, the CDR3 is TGTGCCAGCATCAAGGACAGACTCGGAGAGACCCAGTACTTC.

This clonotype turned up a few times. The J gene is TRBJ2-7, the V gene TRBV7-2, with D perhaps matching TRBD2 (6 bases). This CDR3 has 13 amino acids. Between the trimmed V and J ends, which lost 5 bases and 7 bases, there was a span of 15 bases. CDR1 and CDR2 (germline): SGHTA, FQGNSA. The CDR3 DNA is TGTGCCAGCAGCCCCGGGACTCTGGGGGAGCAGTACTTC. It is translated as CASSPGTLGEQYF.

In this sample, this clonotype turned up many times. The chain couples TRBV20-1 to TRBJ1-5, with 9 positions matching TRBD1. The trim removed 0 bases at V and 7 bases at J, leaving 4 bases unmatched. The CDR3 is made up of 14 amino acids. Per germline, CDR1 DFQATT and CDR2 SNEGSKA (reference sequence). The CDR3 sequence: CSARDRDRDQPQHF. CDR3 bases: TGCAGTGCTAGAGATAGGGACAGGGACCAGCCCCAGCATTTT.

This clonotype was seen at least ten times. The chain employs TRBV6-2 or TRBV6-3 and TRBJ1-3, with 7 bases that match TRBD1. Per the germline V gene, CDR1 is MNHEY and CDR2 is SVGEGT. J lost 0 bases, V lost 6 bases, and 5 bases had no gene match. The CDR3 has 15 amino acids. The CDR3 loop is CASRTGQASGNTIYF. The CDR3 nucleotides are TGTGCCAGCAGAACTGGACAGGCCTCTGGAAACACCATATATTTT.

This clonotype showed up many times. The chain combines TRBV5-6 with TRBJ2-7, with 7 bases lining up with TRBD1. From germline, CDR1 is SGHDT and CDR2 YYEEEE. The V and J ends lost 4 bases and 0 bases, in that order; junction bases with no gene match: 7. The CDR3 extends over 15 amino acids. CDR3 in DNA: TGTGCCAGCAGCCGAGGGACAGCCCTCTCCTACGAGCAGTACTTC. It encodes CASSRGTALSYEQYF.

This clonotype was picked up many times. The chain carries TRBV20-1 and TRBJ1-5, with D maybe TRBD1 (6 bases). With 1 base removed from V and 7 bases from J, the gap between germline ends came to 17 bases. This CDR3 spans 15 amino acids. CDR1 DFQATT and CDR2 SNEGSKA come from the germline V gene (reference sequence). The CDR3 nucleotides read TGCAGTGCTAGAGCCCCCCCAACAGGGTCCCAGCCCCAGCATTTT. It translates to CSARAPPTGSQPQHF.

The J gene is TRBJ2-3, the V gene TRBV20-1; D is uncertain. Trimming cost V 7 bases and J 2 bases, with 13 bases left between them. The CDR3 is 13 residues long. The germline V gene encodes CDR1 DFQATT and CDR2 SNEGSKA (reference sequence). CDR3 nucleotide sequence: TGCAGTGAAATGAGTGGGAACACAGATACGCAGTATTTT. The encoded protein is CSEMSGNTDTQYF.

V is TRBV20-1 and J is TRBJ2-1; 9 bases are a match to TRBD2. The CDR3 covers 14 residues. After removal of 4 bases from V and 2 bases from J, the junction contained 3 bases not matched to a gene. Germline loops: CDR1 DFQATT, CDR2 SNEGSKA (reference sequence). The CDR3 is CSATRGGAYNEQFF. CDR3 sequence (DNA): TGCAGTGCTACCCGCGGGGGGGCCTACAATGAGCAGTTCTTC.